This T cell receptor (beta chain) was retrieved from a study of T-cell memory formation after mild COVID-19. Background on the study: In these data, TCR clusters were largely donor specific.

V shed 0 bases and J 1 base; nucleotides not matched to a gene: 1. The CDR3 loop spans 14 amino acids. CDR1 is SGHRS, CDR2 YFSETQ, per germline. This clonotype was recorded many times. The antigen remains undetermined. Study results and limitations: Day 15 to 85 contracting clones showed balanced CD4/CD8; day 15 to 37 expanders favored CD4+.

TCRdb called the 5' RACE reads again in MiXCR, with one record for every CDR3 protein. The data hold hundreds of thousands of distinct CDR3 sequences, with just over 20% observed a single time. This sequence was found in an adult woman who had mild COVID-19 (a few samples of this study predate the infection). Cell type and time point are not known. V gene TRBV5-1 combines with J gene TRBJ2-7; 7 nucleotides align to TRBD1. Specimen: PBMCs or a T cell subset sorted from them (not recorded which). The CDR3 protein is CASSLEDRSYEQYF. CDR3 sequence (DNA): TGCGCCAGCAGCTTGGAGGACAGGTCCTACGAGCAGTACTTC.